Each of the 10 T cell receptor beta chains below was sequenced from the same sample in a study of molecular identifiers for immune sequencing clone quantification (dated by TCRdb to the late 2010s). Library prep was done by PCR. The data were produced on an Illumina HiSeq 4000. The public reads were quality trimmed at Q25 with fastp and then assembled into clones with MiXCR by TCRdb, keeping productive beta chains. Records with the same CDR3 protein are collapsed into one entry carrying the most frequent genes and DNA. The sample has over 10,000 distinct CDR3 sequences on record, around 19% of them singletons. Roughly 1.5% of the sample rests with the top ten. Sequenced input: naive CD8+ T cells from blood, with Jurkat cell RNA spiked in. The meaning of the sample's cell subset or site label: FACS-sorted CD8+CD4-CCR7+CD45RA+ naive T cells. Receptor source: a human donor in good health. Some libraries in this study had Jurkat cell RNA spiked in.

This clonotype is judged medium-sized (0.01 to 0.1%). The CDR3 coding sequence is TGCGCCAGCAGCTTGAGGGGCGCCCACGAGCAGTACTTC. It is translated as CASSLRGAHEQYF. This rearrangement joins TRBV5-1 to TRBJ2-7; tentatively, D is TRBD1 (5 bases). The germline V and J ends were trimmed by 1 base and 5 bases, with 10 bases remaining between them. This CDR3 spans 13 amino acids. CDR1 and CDR2 from the germline V gene are SGHRS and YFSETQ.

For this clonotype: A read error is possible here, since a much larger clone lies one base away. The gene calls are TRBV12-3 or TRBV12-4 and TRBJ2-1, with D perhaps TRBD1 (7 bases). The CDR3 covers 14 residues. The CDR3 reads CASSHSTGRNEQSF. CDR3 in DNA: TGTGCCAGCAGCCACTCGACAGGGAGGAATGAGCAGTCCTTC.

This clonotype occurred many times. This chain connects TRBV12-3 or TRBV12-4 to TRBJ2-2; D not certain. The V end lost 1 base, the J end lost 6 bases, and 3 bases lay between the germline ends. The CDR3 sequence is 12 residues long. The CDR3: CASSLVPGELFF. In nucleotides, the CDR3 is TGTGCCAGCAGTTTAGTCCCCGGGGAGCTGTTTTTT.

This clonotype is labeled as medium-sized. V gene TRBV6-2 or TRBV6-3 combines with J gene TRBJ2-6, with a tentative D call TRBD1 (5 bases). Germline assignment: CDR1 MNHEY and CDR2 SVGEGT. This CDR3 has 15 residues. Trimming took 8 bases from V and 4 from J, leaving 15 bases between them. The CDR3 DNA reads as TGTGCCAGCGCCAGGGTAGATTCCGGGGCCAACGTCCTGACTTTC. Translation gives CASARVDSGANVLTF.

This clonotype has at least ten counts. The chain employs TRBV20-1 and TRBJ2-1, with 8 bases aligning to TRBD1. CDR1 and CDR2 from the germline V gene are DFQATT and SNEGSKA (reference sequence). The CDR3 sequence is 16 residues long. The trim removed 0 bases at V and 2 bases at J, leaving 6 bases unmatched. CDR3 coding DNA: TGCAGTGCTAGAGACGAGGACAGGGCGGCCTACAATGAGCAGTTCTTC. Its translation: CSARDEDRAAYNEQFF.

This clonotype ranks as medium-sized (0.01 to 0.1%). The chain joins TRBV7-2 to TRBJ1-1, with D perhaps matching TRBD1 (5 bases). Germline loops: CDR1 SGHTA, CDR2 FQGNSA. The CDR3 has 14 amino acids. Deletions cut 5 bases from V and 5 bases from J, with 15 bases between. CDR3 sequence (DNA): TGTGCCAGCAGCCCTTACGACAGAGGAACTGAAGCTTTCTTT. Translation gives CASSPYDRGTEAFF.

This clonotype was counted at least ten times. This sequence joins TRBV11-2 and TRBJ2-7; D remains unclear. V was pared by 7 bases and J by 6 bases, with 19 bases between. Germline V gene data show CDR1 as SGHAT and CDR2 as FQNNGV. The CDR3 contains 14 residues. CDR3 coding DNA: TGTGCCAGCACCACCTCCCAGTTTCCCCCCGAGCAGTACTTC. This translates into CASTTSQFPPEQYF.

In this sample, this clonotype is medium-sized. The chain uses TRBV29-1 and TRBJ1-4; D is ambiguous. Trimming left V 7 bases short and J 4 bases short, with 16 bases between. Germline CDR1 reads SQVTM; CDR2 reads ANQGSEA. CDR3 length equals 14 residues. The CDR3 DNA reads TGCAGCGCCTTGATCCGCGGAGATAATGAAAAACTGTTTTTT. Protein: CSALIRGDNEKLFF.

This clonotype was seen at least ten times. The chain carries TRBV13 and TRBJ2-3; TRBD2 agrees at 8 bases. In germline, CDR1 is PRHDT, CDR2 FYEKMQ (reference sequence). The CDR3 has 16 amino acids. The junction had 6 bases not matched to a gene; V was cut back by 4 bases and J by 0 bases. The CDR3: CASSSLAEGSTDTQYF. The CDR3 DNA reads as TGTGCCAGCAGCTCACTAGCGGAAGGAAGCACAGATACGCAGTATTTT.

In its sample, this clonotype was seen many times. The chain combines TRBV19 with TRBJ2-1; D gene unclear. Trimming cost V 4 bases and J 15 bases, with 13 bases left between them. The CDR3 runs to 11 residues. Germline values: CDR1 LNHDA, CDR2 SQIVND (reference sequence). CDR3: CASSNGPNSFF. The CDR3 DNA follows: TGTGCCAGTAGTAACGGCCCTAATTCGTTCTTC. The complete variable domain, with remaining parts taken from reference TRBV19 and TRBJ2-1, reads DGGITQSPKYLFRKEGQNVTLSCEQNLNHDAMYWYRQDPGQGLRLIYYSQIVNDFQKGDIAEGYSVSREKKESFPLTVTSAQKNPTAFYLCASSNGPNSFFGPGTRLTVL.